This passage covers 12 T cell receptor beta chains from one sample sequenced in a study of cytomegalovirus exposure and HLA in healthy donors. PCR was performed using 60 Vbeta and 13 Jbeta primers. Clones were sequenced by immunoSEQ multiplex PCR, and TCRdb holds only the in-frame ones, with some missing. Among 100,000 to 150,000 clones listed, 73% were seen once. The specimen sequenced was PBMCs. The receptor source for this set is a middle-aged woman in good health and CMV-seronegative.

V gene TRBV4-3 combines with J gene TRBJ2-3; TRBD2 agrees at 9 bases. Looked up from germline, CDR1 is LGHNA and CDR2 is YSLEER. V was pared by 1 base and J by 6 bases, with 8 bases of the junction left unmatched. CDR3 length: 16 residues. DNA of the CDR3: TGCGCCAGCAGCCAAGGATGGTCGCGGGAGGGGGATACGCAGTATTTT. Translating it yields CASSQGWSREGDTQYF.

V and J are TRBV6-5 and TRBJ1-5; D is unresolved. Trimming removed 5 bases from V and 6 bases from J, with 11 bases in between. Germline CDR1 is MNHEY and CDR2 is SVGAGI. The CDR3 runs 13 residues. The DNA for the CDR3 is TGTGCCAGCAGTGACACTGCCCTTCAGCCCCAGCATTTT. The encoded protein is CASSDTALQPQHF.

This chain joins TRBV11-2 and TRBJ2-3, with TRBD2 matching over 8 bases. The CDR3 covers 15 residues. Trimming removed 1 base from V and 4 bases from J; junction bases left unmatched: 4. The germline gives CDR1 SGHAT, CDR2 FQNNGV. This CDR3 reads CASSLGSGSSDTQYF. CDR3 bases: TGTGCCAGCAGCTTAGGCAGCGGGAGCTCAGATACGCAGTATTTT.

The V call is TRBV19, the J call TRBJ1-2; tentatively, D is TRBD1 (6 bases). Germline V gene data show CDR1 as LNHDA and CDR2 as SQIVND (reference sequence). Deletions cut 7 bases from V and 7 bases from J, with 19 bases between. This CDR3 spans 14 amino acids. The chain's CDR3 is CASIRDQRGAGYTF. As DNA, the CDR3 is TGTGCCAGTATACGTGATCAGCGGGGGGCTGGCTACACCTTC.

The chain carries TRBV14 and TRBJ2-7; 8 bases are a match to TRBD1. V lost 3 bases, J lost 3 bases, and 7 bases stayed unmatched. Per germline, CDR1 SGHDN and CDR2 FVKESK. There are 15 residues in the CDR3. The CDR3 is CASSHGQGLGYEQYF. The CDR3 bases are TGTGCCAGCAGCCACGGACAGGGACTGGGCTACGAGCAGTACTTC.

This clone has more than one count but fewer than ten. The V gene is TRBV7-2, the J gene TRBJ2-4; the D is unclear. The CDR3 is 13 amino acids. V lost 6 bases and J lost 1, with 7 bases in between. The germline V gene has CDR1 SGHTA and CDR2 FQGNSA. DNA of the CDR3: TGTGCCAGCAGTCTAGAGGCCAAAAACATTCAGTACTTC. It is translated as CASSLEAKNIQYF. The full variable domain, its missing parts supplied by reference TRBV7-2 and TRBJ2-4, is GAGVSQSPSNKVTEKGKDVELRCDPISGHTALYWYRQSLGQGLEFLIYFQGNSAPDKSGLPSDRFSAERTGGSVSTLTIQRTQQEDSAVYLCASSLEAKNIQYFGAGTRLSVL.

This chain connects TRBV25-1 to TRBJ2-6; 8 nucleotides match TRBD1. V lost 5 bases and J lost 1; bases outside the gene matches: 10. Germline CDR1 reads MGHDK; CDR2 reads SYGVNS. The CDR3 runs to 18 residues. CDR3 region: CASSTGAGGLSGANVLTF. The CDR3 DNA follows: TGTGCCAGCAGTACTGGCGCAGGGGGCCTATCTGGGGCCAACGTCCTGACTTTC.

V usage is TRBV6-5 and J usage is TRBJ1-4, with 10 nucleotides matching TRBD1. Germline V gene sequence: CDR1 MNHEY, CDR2 SVGAGI. The V segment lost 3 bases and the J segment 6 bases; nucleotides outside the gene matches: 1. This CDR3 is 14 amino acids long. In nucleotides, the CDR3 is TGTGCCAGCAGTTATGGACAGGGGGATGAAAAACTGTTTTTT. It translates to CASSYGQGDEKLFF.

This chain links TRBV4-1 with TRBJ1-2; 9 positions agree with TRBD1. In germline, CDR1 is MGHRA, CDR2 YSYEKL. The CDR3 totals 13 residues. Unmatched junction bases numbered 4, after V lost 4 bases and J lost 7 bases. The chain's CDR3 is CASSPRDRVGYTF. CDR3 DNA sequence: TGCGCCAGCAGCCCCCGGGACAGGGTTGGCTACACCTTC.

V usage is TRBV19 and J usage is TRBJ2-3, with 8 bases fitting TRBD2. There are 16 residues in the CDR3. The V segment lost 3 bases and the J segment 2 bases; nucleotides outside the gene matches: 7. Germline V gene lookup returns CDR1 LNHDA and CDR2 SQIVND (reference sequence). As DNA, the CDR3 is TGTGCCAGTAGTATCCTTTCGGGAGGGCACACAGATACGCAGTATTTT. This codes for CASSILSGGHTDTQYF.

The J gene is TRBJ2-1, the V gene TRBV7-3; 14 bases fit TRBD2. Per germline, CDR1 SGHTA and CDR2 FQGTGA. The CDR3 runs 19 residues. The ends lost 1 base at V and 2 bases at J; junction bases unmatched: 7. CDR3 nucleotides: TGTGCCAGCAGCTTAATGGGCGGGACTAGCGGGGGCCCCTACAATGAGCAGTTCTTC. This codes for CASSLMGGTSGGPYNEQFF.

V usage is TRBV28 and J usage is TRBJ2-7; 7 bases line up with TRBD2. The trim removed 2 bases at V and 2 bases at J, leaving 3 bases unmatched. Germline CDR1 reads MDHEN; CDR2 reads SYDVKM. CDR3 length equals 14 residues. CDR3 nucleotide sequence: TGTGCCAGCAGTTTAGCGGGAGAAACCTACGAGCAGTACTTC. It encodes CASSLAGETYEQYF.